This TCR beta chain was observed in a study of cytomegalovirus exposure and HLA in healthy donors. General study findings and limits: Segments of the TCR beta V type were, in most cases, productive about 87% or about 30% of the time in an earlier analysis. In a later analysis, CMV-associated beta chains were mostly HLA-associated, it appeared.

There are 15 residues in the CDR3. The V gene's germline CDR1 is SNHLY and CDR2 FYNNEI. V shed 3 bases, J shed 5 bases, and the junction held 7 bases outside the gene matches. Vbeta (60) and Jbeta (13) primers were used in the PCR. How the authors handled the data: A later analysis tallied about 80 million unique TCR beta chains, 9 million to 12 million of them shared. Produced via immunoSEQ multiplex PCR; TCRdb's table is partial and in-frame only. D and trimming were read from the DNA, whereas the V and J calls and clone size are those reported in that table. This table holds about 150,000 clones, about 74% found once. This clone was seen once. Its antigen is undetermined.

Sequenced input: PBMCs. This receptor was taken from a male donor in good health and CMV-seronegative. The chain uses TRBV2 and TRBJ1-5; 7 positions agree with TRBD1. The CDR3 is CASSEWGQIDQPQHF. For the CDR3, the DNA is TGTGCCAGCAGTGAGTGGGGACAGATTGATCAGCCCCAGCATTTT.